Described below is a single TCR beta chain sequence and its context. This sample stems from a study of blood T cell repertoires in COVID-19. For the study at large: Collection of acute and convalescent COVID-19 samples took place in the United States, Italy and Spain. Nucleic acid was either cDNA or gDNA, and it came from T cells, B-cell-depleted T cells, or PBMCs.

Original processing methods: Estimated nucleated cell counts came from reference gene primer amplification. Only in-frame clones appear in the TCRdb table, and some are missing; sequencing was by immunoSEQ multiplex PCR. V and J calls and clone size are given by that table; D and trimming were obtained from the DNA. The sample records 130,000 or so clones, roughly 79% being singletons. Germline loops: CDR1 SGHRS, CDR2 YFSETQ. The CDR3 extends over 14 amino acids. Trimming shortened V by 7 bases and J by 2 bases, and 13 bases separated the two germline ends. The rearrangement links TRBV5-1 to TRBJ2-4; D gene ambiguous. The sample was peripheral blood. This clonotype originated in a woman aged 55-75 years with active or convalescent COVID-19. The CDR3 region is CASPTRVTKNIQYF. The CDR3 DNA sequence: TGCGCCAGCCCCACCCGGGTAACCAAAAACATTCAGTACTTC.